The 23 T cell receptor beta chains listed next were all sequenced from one sample in a study of radiation and T cells in renal cell carcinoma. Assay: immunoSEQ multiplex PCR; the TCRdb copy retains only in-frame clones and omits some. The table shows some 120,000 clones, with about 88% occurring only once. Time point: blood 2 weeks post-SBRT. Indicated treatment: 15 Gy SBRT to primary tumor, nephrectomy 4 weeks later. The input for sequencing was blood, taken from a patient whose treatment included radiotherapy and nephrectomy. These receptors all come from a woman in her sixties or seventies with renal cell carcinoma.

The J gene is TRBJ1-6, the V gene TRBV15; D unresolved. CDR3 length: 14 residues. Per germline, CDR1 LNHNV and CDR2 YYDKDF (reference sequence). Trimming removed 0 bases from V and 6 bases from J, with 6 bases in between. As DNA, the CDR3 is TGTGCCACCAGCAGAGAAGGCGGTAATTCACCCCTCCACTTT. Amino acid sequence: CATSREGGNSPLHF.

The chain joins TRBV18 to TRBJ1-1; 11 bases fit TRBD1. Germline V gene lookup returns CDR1 KGHSH and CDR2 LQKENI. V was pared by 1 base and J by 1 base, with 2 bases of the junction left unmatched. The CDR3 length is 16 residues. This chain's CDR3 is CASSPLGQGANTEAFF. As DNA, the CDR3 is TGTGCCAGCTCACCACTAGGACAGGGGGCGAACACTGAAGCTTTCTTT.

This CDR3 is CASSWGRYEQFF. CDR3 sequence (DNA): TGTGCCAGCAGTTGGGGGAGGTATGAGCAGTTCTTC. V and J are TRBV6-5 and TRBJ2-1; possibly TRBD2 for D (6 bases). V gave up 4 bases and J gave up 8 bases, with 9 bases separating them. The CDR3 spans 12 residues. The V gene's germline CDR1 is MNHEY and CDR2 SVGAGI.

This sequence joins TRBV7-9 and TRBJ2-7; a possible D gene is TRBD2 (5 bases). The CDR3 loop spans 14 amino acids. Germline CDR1 SEHNR, CDR2 FQNEAQ (reference sequence). V lost 1 base and J lost 4, with 11 bases in between. The CDR3 here is CASSLVANQYEQYF. The CDR3 DNA sequence: TGTGCCAGCAGCTTAGTAGCGAACCAATACGAGCAGTACTTC.

This chain joins TRBV9 and TRBJ1-2; 7 nucleotides line up with TRBD1. The CDR3 extends over 15 amino acids. The V gene's germline CDR1 is SGDLS and CDR2 YYNGEE. With V trimmed by 4 bases and J by 8 bases, 14 bases remained unmatched. The CDR3 bases are TGTGCCAGCAGCCTTACAGGGGCCCGGATGGAAGGCTACACCTTC. It is translated as CASSLTGARMEGYTF.

V and J are TRBV19 and TRBJ2-1; 10 bases agree with TRBD2. J lost 3 bases, V lost 5 bases, and 13 bases had no gene match. Germline assignment: CDR1 LNHDA and CDR2 SQIVND (reference sequence). The CDR3 is made up of 18 amino acids. The CDR3 spells CASSPVHPTSGVYNEQFF. CDR3 sequence (DNA): TGTGCCAGTAGTCCCGTCCATCCTACTAGCGGGGTCTACAATGAGCAGTTCTTC.

The chain combines TRBV11-2 with TRBJ2-1; D gene uncertain. The CDR3 is 12 amino acids. Trimming removed 4 bases from V and 8 bases from J, with 9 bases in between. In germline, CDR1 is SGHAT, CDR2 FQNNGV. CDR3 sequence: CASSYPFDEQFF. The CDR3 nucleotides read TGTGCCAGCAGCTATCCCTTCGATGAGCAGTTCTTC.

This chain joins TRBV19 and TRBJ1-2; TRBD1 might be the D (6 bases). Germline V gene sequence: CDR1 LNHDA, CDR2 SQIVND (reference sequence). This CDR3 has 14 amino acids. Trimming removed 8 bases at V and 2 bases at J, with 15 bases between. The CDR3 sequence is CASAQGAKNYGYTF. The CDR3 DNA is TGTGCCAGTGCACAGGGAGCCAAGAACTATGGCTACACCTTC.

The V call is TRBV19, the J call TRBJ1-5, with D maybe TRBD1 (5 bases). CDR3 size: 14 residues. Germline loops: CDR1 LNHDA, CDR2 SQIVND (reference sequence). V was shortened by 3 bases and J by 7 bases, with 13 bases between the two germline ends. In nucleotides, the CDR3 is TGTGCCAGTAGTATGGCAGGGAACAGACAGCCCCAGCATTTT. As protein: CASSMAGNRQPQHF.

V and J are TRBV7-2 and TRBJ1-2, with D tentatively TRBD1 (6 bases). Germline CDR1 and CDR2: SGHTA and FQGNSA. Trimming cost V 2 bases and J 5 bases, with 6 bases left between them. CDR3 size: 12 residues. Here the CDR3 reads CASSLQGYGYTF. Here the CDR3 DNA reads TGTGCCAGCAGCTTACAGGGGTATGGCTACACCTTC.

V and J are TRBV30 and TRBJ1-2, with D possibly being TRBD1 (5 bases). Germline values: CDR1 GTSNPN, CDR2 SVGIG (reference sequence). The CDR3 length is 13 residues. Trimming cost V 8 bases and J 1 base, with 14 bases left between them. For the CDR3, the DNA is TGTGCCCGGTTTCCGACAGATAACTATGGCTACACCTTC. Its protein product is CARFPTDNYGYTF.

This clone was detected only once. CDR3 loop: CASSSTLITPDTDTQYF. DNA of the CDR3: TGTGCCAGCAGCTCCACCCTGATCACGCCCGACACAGATACGCAGTATTTT. The chain joins TRBV5-4 to TRBJ2-3; D remains ambiguous. CDR3 length equals 17 residues. Germline V lookup: CDR1 SGHNT, CDR2 YYREEE (reference sequence). V shed 3 bases and J shed 2 bases, with 19 bases lying between them. The whole variable domain, filled in from reference TRBV5-4 and TRBJ2-3, reads ETGVTQSPTHLIKTRGQQVTLRCSSQSGHNTVSWYQQALGQGPQFIFQYYREEENGRGNFPPRFSGLQFPNYSSELNVNALELDDSALYLCASSSTLITPDTDTQYFGPGTRLTVL.

The chain is built from TRBV5-1 and TRBJ2-7; D may be TRBD1 (6 bases). The germline CDR1 and CDR2 sequences are SGHRS and YFSETQ. The CDR3 spans 14 residues. V was shortened by 0 bases and J by 3 bases, with 10 bases between the two germline ends. The CDR3 DNA reads as TGCGCCAGCAGCTTGGCAGGGGACGGCTACGAGCAGTACTTC. Amino acids: CASSLAGDGYEQYF.

This clone has only one observation. The genes are TRBV25-1 and TRBJ1-1, with 7 bases fitting TRBD1. The V and J ends lost 5 bases and 5 bases, in that order; junction bases with no gene match: 5. Per germline, CDR1 MGHDK and CDR2 SYGVNS. The CDR3 runs 13 residues. As DNA, the CDR3 is TGTGCCAGCAGTCGGACAGGTAGGACTGAAGCTTTCTTT. Its protein is CASSRTGRTEAFF.

The chain carries TRBV7-9 and TRBJ1-1; possibly TRBD1 for D (5 bases). The CDR3 totals 16 residues. The ends were cut back, 1 base at V and 3 bases at J, with 15 bases in the middle. The V gene's germline CDR1 is SEHNR and CDR2 FQNEAQ (reference sequence). The CDR3 DNA is TGTGCCAGCAGCTTAGGTCAGGGAGGGAGGGACACTGAAGCTTTCTTT. Residues: CASSLGQGGRDTEAFF.

The chain recombines TRBV4-3 with TRBJ2-1, with TRBD2 matching over 7 bases. The CDR3 spans 17 residues. The V segment lost 0 bases and the J segment 5 bases; nucleotides outside the gene matches: 10. CDR1 and CDR2 (germline): LGHNA, YSLEER. The chain's CDR3 is CASSQESGDSGDNEQFF. CDR3 DNA sequence: TGCGCCAGCAGCCAAGAAAGCGGGGACTCGGGGGACAATGAGCAGTTCTTC.

By frequency in the sample, this clone is medium-sized. The V and J genes are TRBV11-2 and TRBJ2-1; 7 bases line up with TRBD2. Germline-derived CDR1 and CDR2 are SGHAT and FQNNGV. This CDR3 comprises 16 residues. The V and J ends lost 1 base and 6 bases, in that order; junction bases with no gene match: 9. The CDR3 region is CASSLAWRGNVNEQFF. The CDR3 coding sequence is TGTGCCAGCAGCTTAGCGTGGCGGGGGAACGTCAATGAGCAGTTCTTC.

The rearrangement joins TRBV5-1 to TRBJ2-2, with a tentative D call TRBD1 (6 bases). The CDR3 covers 19 residues. The ends were cut back, 4 bases at V and 3 bases at J, with 25 bases in the middle. From germline, CDR1 is SGHRS and CDR2 YFSETQ. The DNA for the CDR3 is TGCGCCAGCAGCCCTGGGGGCAGGGGTCCGTTTCGTTACACCGGGGAGCTGTTTTTT. Translation: CASSPGGRGPFRYTGELFF.

The chain employs TRBV11-2 and TRBJ2-2; the D is unclear. Trimming removed 2 bases from V and 2 bases from J, with 12 bases in between. This CDR3 has 16 amino acids. Looked up from germline, CDR1 is SGHAT and CDR2 is FQNNGV. Here the CDR3 DNA reads TGTGCCAGCAGCTTATGGTCAACCGGTAACACCGGGGAGCTGTTTTTT. Its translation: CASSLWSTGNTGELFF.

The gene calls are TRBV30 and TRBJ2-4; 12 nucleotides align to TRBD2. Per germline, CDR1 GTSNPN and CDR2 SVGIG (reference sequence). The trim removed 4 bases at V and 5 bases at J, leaving 6 bases unmatched. This CDR3 is built from 15 residues. CDR3 sequence (DNA): TGTGCCTGGACCGCGAGGACTAGCGGGGAAAACATTCAGTACTTC. This gives the protein CAWTARTSGENIQYF.

The V call is TRBV19, the J call TRBJ1-5, with 8 nucleotides matching TRBD1. V lost 7 bases, J lost 7 bases, and 12 bases stayed unmatched. The germline CDR1 and CDR2 sequences are LNHDA and SQIVND (reference sequence). The CDR3 runs 15 residues. Here the CDR3 reads CASTPIQGEEQPQHF. CDR3 nucleotides: TGTGCCAGTACCCCAATACAGGGGGAAGAGCAGCCCCAGCATTTT.

The CDR3 nucleotides are TGTGCCAGCAGCTCGGGACTAGCGGGGGTTTCCTACAATGAGCAGTTCTTC. Amino acids: CASSSGLAGVSYNEQFF. The chain joins TRBV7-2 to TRBJ2-1, with 14 bases identical to TRBD2. The V and J ends lost 4 bases and 1 base, in that order; junction bases with no gene match: 3. The germline CDR1 and CDR2 sequences are SGHTA and FQGNSA. The CDR3 sequence is 17 residues long.

Only a few counts were recorded for this clone. V usage is TRBV30 and J usage is TRBJ1-4; D not certain. There are 14 residues in the CDR3. The germline V gene encodes CDR1 GTSNPN and CDR2 SVGIG (reference sequence). The V and J ends lost 2 bases and 4 bases respectively, with 11 bases between them. The DNA for the CDR3 is TGTGCCTGGAGTATAATCAACAGTAATGAAAAACTGTTTTTT. Protein sequence: CAWSIINSNEKLFF.